The 6 T cell receptor beta chains below all came from one sample that was sequenced in a study of cytomegalovirus exposure and HLA in healthy donors. Vbeta (60) and Jbeta (13) primers were used in the PCR. The method was immunoSEQ multiplex PCR; TCRdb's version includes in-frame clones alone and lacks a portion of them. This table has approximately 160,000 clones, 82% appearing once. Material: PBMCs. The receptors come from a male donor in good health and CMV-seronegative.

The chain combines TRBV4-1 with TRBJ1-4, with 9 bases identical to TRBD1. CDR3 length: 15 amino acids. V gave up 4 bases and J gave up 7 bases; unmatched junction bases: 7. The V gene's germline CDR1 is MGHRA and CDR2 YSYEKL. CDR3: CASSRTGGAGEKLFF. CDR3 sequence (DNA): TGCGCCAGCAGCCGCACAGGGGGCGCGGGTGAAAAACTGTTTTTT.

V usage is TRBV28 and J usage is TRBJ1-5; D might be TRBD1 (5 bases). V was trimmed by 5 bases and J by 2 bases, leaving 10 bases between them. Germline V gene data show CDR1 as MDHEN and CDR2 as SYDVKM. The CDR3 has 14 amino acids. CDR3 sequence (DNA): TGTGCCAGCAGTCGTCAGGGCGGCAATCAGCCCCAGCATTTT. Translated: CASSRQGGNQPQHF.

The gene calls are TRBV2 and TRBJ1-5; D gene unclear. The CDR3 extends over 12 amino acids. V lost 6 bases, J lost 9 bases, and 12 bases lay in between. Germline-derived CDR1 and CDR2 are SNHLY and FYNNEI. CDR3 sequence: CASRVEVAPQHF. The CDR3 bases are TGTGCCAGCAGAGTCGAGGTGGCGCCCCAGCATTTT.

This chain connects TRBV5-1 to TRBJ2-7; 11 positions agree with TRBD1. V shed 0 bases and J 6 bases; nucleotides not matched to a gene: 2. The CDR3 runs to 14 residues. The germline gives CDR1 SGHRS, CDR2 YFSETQ. The CDR3 bases are TGCGCCAGCAGCTTGGTGGGACAGGGGGGCGAGCAGTACTTC. This sequence encodes CASSLVGQGGEQYF.

This clone came up once. This chain joins TRBV10-1 and TRBJ2-7; 10 bases fit TRBD2. Trimming removed 5 bases from V and 0 bases from J; junction bases left unmatched: 7. The CDR3 is 16 residues long. Germline CDR1 and CDR2: WNHNN and SYGVQD (reference sequence). DNA for the CDR3: TGCGCCAGCAGTCCCTCGCCTAGCGGGGGCTCCTACGAGCAGTACTTC. As protein: CASSPSPSGGSYEQYF.

The chain carries TRBV30 and TRBJ1-1, with a possible D match to TRBD1 (6 bases). The V gene's germline CDR1 is GTSNPN and CDR2 SVGIG (reference sequence). Deletions cut 0 bases from V and 4 bases from J, with 12 bases between. The CDR3 spans 14 residues. The CDR3 is CAWSVQQGLTEAFF. The CDR3 DNA is TGTGCCTGGAGTGTACAACAGGGTCTCACTGAAGCTTTCTTT.